This paragraph covers one T cell receptor beta chain sequence. The antigen is not known. The assay was immunoSEQ multiplex PCR, and TCRdb's table has in-frame clones only and misses some. The table shows about 52,000 clones, with approximately 95% occurring only once. The entry originates in a study of OX40 agonist ivuxolimab in advanced cancers. Study-level information: It was ivuxolimab, an agonistic anti-OX40 (CD134) antibody, that patients were treated with. Whole-study findings and limits: Among patients with partial responses at 0.1-3.0 mg/kg, clonal expansion was among the lowest. The study found that CD8+ T cells averaged more expanded clones than CD4+.

Germline trimming cut 9 bases from V and 4 bases from J; bases unmatched to any gene: 8. Germline V gene data show CDR1 as MNHEY and CDR2 as SMNVEV (reference sequence). This CDR3 comprises 14 residues. The input for sequencing was CD4+ or CD8+ T cells sorted from blood, taken in a trial of the OX40 agonist ivuxolimab. This sequence joins TRBV27 and TRBJ2-7; 11 bases are shared with TRBD2. This TCR was sampled from an adult with an advanced solid tumor such as melanoma, head and neck, liver or kidney cancer. CDR3 nucleotides: TGTGCCAGTTGGGGAGGGACTAGCGGTTACGAGCAGTACTTC. Encoded protein: CASWGGTSGYEQYF.